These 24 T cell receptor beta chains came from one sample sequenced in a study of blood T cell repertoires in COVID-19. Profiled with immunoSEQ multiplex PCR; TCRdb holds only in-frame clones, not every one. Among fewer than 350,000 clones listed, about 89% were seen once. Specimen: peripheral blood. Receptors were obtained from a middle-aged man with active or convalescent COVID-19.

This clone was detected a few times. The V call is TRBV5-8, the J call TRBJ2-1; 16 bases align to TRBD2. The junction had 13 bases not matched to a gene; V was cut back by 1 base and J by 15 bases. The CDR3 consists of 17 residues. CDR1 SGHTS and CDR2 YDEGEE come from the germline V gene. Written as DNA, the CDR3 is TGTGCCAGCAGCTTGTGGGGACTAGCGGGAGGGTTTCGAACACGGTTCTTC. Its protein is CASSLWGLAGGFRTRFF.

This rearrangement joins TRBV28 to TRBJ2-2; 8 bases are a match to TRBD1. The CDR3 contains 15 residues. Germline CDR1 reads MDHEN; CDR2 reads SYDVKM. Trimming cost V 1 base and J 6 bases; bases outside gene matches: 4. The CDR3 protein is CASSLSGGAAGELFF. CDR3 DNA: TGTGCCAGCAGTTTATCAGGGGGCGCCGCCGGGGAGCTGTTTTTT.

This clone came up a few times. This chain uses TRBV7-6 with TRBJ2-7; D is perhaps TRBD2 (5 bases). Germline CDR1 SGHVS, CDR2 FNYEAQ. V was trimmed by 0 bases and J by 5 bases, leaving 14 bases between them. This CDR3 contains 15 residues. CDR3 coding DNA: TGTGCCAGCAGCTTAGCGTTTGGGGAGATGGACGAGCAGTACTTC. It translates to CASSLAFGEMDEQYF.

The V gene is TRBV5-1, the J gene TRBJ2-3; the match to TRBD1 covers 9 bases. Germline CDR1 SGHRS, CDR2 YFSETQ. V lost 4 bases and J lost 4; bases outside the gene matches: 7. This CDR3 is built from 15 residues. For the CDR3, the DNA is TGCGCCAGCAGCCCGGGGACAGGGAAGGCAGATACGCAGTATTTT. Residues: CASSPGTGKADTQYF.

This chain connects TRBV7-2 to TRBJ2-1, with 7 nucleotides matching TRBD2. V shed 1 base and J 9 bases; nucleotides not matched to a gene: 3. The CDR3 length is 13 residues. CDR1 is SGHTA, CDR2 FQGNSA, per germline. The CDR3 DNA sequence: TGTGCCAGCAGCTTAGATCCTAGCGGTGAGCAGTTCTTC. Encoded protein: CASSLDPSGEQFF. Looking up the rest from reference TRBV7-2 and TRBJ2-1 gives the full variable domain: GAGVSQSPSNKVTEKGKDVELRCDPISGHTALYWYRQSLGQGLEFLIYFQGNSAPDKSGLPSDRFSAERTGGSVSTLTIQRTQQEDSAVYLCASSLDPSGEQFFGPGTRLTVL.

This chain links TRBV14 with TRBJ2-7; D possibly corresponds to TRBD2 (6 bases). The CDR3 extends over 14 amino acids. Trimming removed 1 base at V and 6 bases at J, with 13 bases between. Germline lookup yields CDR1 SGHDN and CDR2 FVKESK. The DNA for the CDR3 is TGTGCCAGCAGCCAAGGAGGCGGGGTCCCCGAGCAGTACTTC. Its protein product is CASSQGGGVPEQYF.

CDR3 amino acids: CASSKPTGGEYEQYF. In nucleotides, the CDR3 is TGTGCCAGCAGCAAACCGACAGGGGGCGAGTACGAGCAGTACTTC. This chain links TRBV11-3 with TRBJ2-7; TRBD1 aligns across 10 bases. Germline V gene sequence: CDR1 SGHNT, CDR2 YENEEA. CDR3 length equals 15 residues. The trim removed 5 bases at V and 4 bases at J, leaving 8 bases unmatched.

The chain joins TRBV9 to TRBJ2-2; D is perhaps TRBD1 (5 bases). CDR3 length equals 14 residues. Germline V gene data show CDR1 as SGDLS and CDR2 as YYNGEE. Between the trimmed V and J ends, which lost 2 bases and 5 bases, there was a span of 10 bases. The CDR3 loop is CASSVQGKTGELFF. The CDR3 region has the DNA TGTGCCAGCAGCGTCCAGGGCAAGACCGGGGAGCTGTTTTTT.

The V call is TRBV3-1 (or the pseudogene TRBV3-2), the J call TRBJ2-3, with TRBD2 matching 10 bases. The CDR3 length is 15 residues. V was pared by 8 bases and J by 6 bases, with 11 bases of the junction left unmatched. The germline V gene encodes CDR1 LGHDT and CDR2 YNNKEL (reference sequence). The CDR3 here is CASYPRGLAADTQYF. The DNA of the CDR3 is TGTGCCAGCTACCCGCGAGGACTAGCGGCCGATACGCAGTATTTT.

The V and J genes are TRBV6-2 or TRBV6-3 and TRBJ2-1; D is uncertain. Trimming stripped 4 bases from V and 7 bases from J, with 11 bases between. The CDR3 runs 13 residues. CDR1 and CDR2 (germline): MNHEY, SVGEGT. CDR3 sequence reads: CASSFSLPNEQFF. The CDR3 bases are TGTGCCAGCAGTTTCTCTCTTCCTAATGAGCAGTTCTTC.

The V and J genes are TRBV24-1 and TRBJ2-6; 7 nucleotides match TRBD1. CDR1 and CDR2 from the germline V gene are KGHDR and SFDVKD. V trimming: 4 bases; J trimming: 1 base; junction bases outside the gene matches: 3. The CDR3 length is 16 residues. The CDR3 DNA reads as TGTGCCACCAGTGAAAGGGGGCCATCTGGGGCCAACGTCCTGACTTTC. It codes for CATSERGPSGANVLTF.

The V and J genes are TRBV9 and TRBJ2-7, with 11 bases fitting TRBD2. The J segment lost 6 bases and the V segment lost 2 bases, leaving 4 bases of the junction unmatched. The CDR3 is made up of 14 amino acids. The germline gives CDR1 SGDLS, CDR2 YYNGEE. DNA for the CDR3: TGTGCCAGCAGCGTTACTAGCGGGAGTCCCGAGCAGTACTTC. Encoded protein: CASSVTSGSPEQYF.

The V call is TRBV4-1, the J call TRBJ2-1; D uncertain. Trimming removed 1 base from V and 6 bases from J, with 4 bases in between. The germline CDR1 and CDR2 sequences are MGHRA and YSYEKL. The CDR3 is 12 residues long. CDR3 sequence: CASSQVANEQFF. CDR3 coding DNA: TGCGCCAGCAGCCAAGTAGCCAATGAGCAGTTCTTC.

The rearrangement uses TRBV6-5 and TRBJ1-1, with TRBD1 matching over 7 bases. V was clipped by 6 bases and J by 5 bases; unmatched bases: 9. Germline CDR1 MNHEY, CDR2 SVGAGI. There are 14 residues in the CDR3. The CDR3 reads CASSPGQARTEAFF. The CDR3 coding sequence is TGTGCCAGCAGCCCAGGACAGGCAAGGACTGAAGCTTTCTTT.

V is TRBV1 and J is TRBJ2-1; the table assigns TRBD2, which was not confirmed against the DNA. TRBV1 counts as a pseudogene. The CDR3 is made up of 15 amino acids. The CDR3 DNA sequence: TGCACCAGCAGCCAAGATGGGACTAGGGGCAATGAGCAGTTCTTC. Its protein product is CTSSQDGTRGNEQFF.

CDR3 region: CASSLGDRGPTKQYF. CDR3 DNA sequence: TGCGCCAGCAGCTTGGGGGACAGGGGACCGACCAAGCAGTACTTC. The chain has TRBV5-1 and TRBJ2-7; 10 bases line up with TRBD1. CDR3 length: 15 residues. Germline V gene lookup returns CDR1 SGHRS and CDR2 YFSETQ. J lost 8 bases, V lost 0 bases, and 8 bases had no gene match.

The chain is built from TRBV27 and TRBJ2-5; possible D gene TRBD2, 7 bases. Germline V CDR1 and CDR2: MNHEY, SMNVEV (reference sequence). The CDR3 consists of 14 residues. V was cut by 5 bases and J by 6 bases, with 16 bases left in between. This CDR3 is CASSRGGAIKTQYF. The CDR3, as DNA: TGTGCCAGCAGTCGTGGGGGGGCCATAAAGACCCAGTACTTC.

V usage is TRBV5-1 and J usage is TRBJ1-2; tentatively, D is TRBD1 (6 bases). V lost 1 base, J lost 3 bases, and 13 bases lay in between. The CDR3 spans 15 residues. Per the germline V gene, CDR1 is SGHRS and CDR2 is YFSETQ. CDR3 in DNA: TGCGCCAGCAGCTTGAGCTTTGGACAGCACTATGGCTACACCTTC. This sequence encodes CASSLSFGQHYGYTF. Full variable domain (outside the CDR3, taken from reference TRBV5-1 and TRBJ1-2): KAGVTQTPRYLIKTRGQQVTLSCSPISGHRSVSWYQQTPGQGLQFLFEYFSETQRNKGNFPGRFSGRQFSNSRSEMNVSTLELGDSALYLCASSLSFGQHYGYTFGSGTRLTVV.

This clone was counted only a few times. In nucleotides, the CDR3 is TGTGCCAGCTCAGCCGAGGACCCAACGGGGAGGGAGCTGTTTTTT. As protein: CASSAEDPTGRELFF. J is TRBJ2-2 and V is TRBV18; tentative D call: TRBD2 (5 bases). The germline CDR1 and CDR2 sequences are KGHSH and LQKENI. The CDR3 is made up of 15 amino acids. The V end was cut by 5 bases, the J end by 9 bases, with 19 bases between.

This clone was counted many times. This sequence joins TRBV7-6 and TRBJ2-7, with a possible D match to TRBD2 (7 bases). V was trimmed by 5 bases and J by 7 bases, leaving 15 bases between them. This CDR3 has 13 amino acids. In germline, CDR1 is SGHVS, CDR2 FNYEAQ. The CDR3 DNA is TGTGCCAGCAGCCAGGGGTCCGGGGGGGAGCAGTACTTC. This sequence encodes CASSQGSGGEQYF.

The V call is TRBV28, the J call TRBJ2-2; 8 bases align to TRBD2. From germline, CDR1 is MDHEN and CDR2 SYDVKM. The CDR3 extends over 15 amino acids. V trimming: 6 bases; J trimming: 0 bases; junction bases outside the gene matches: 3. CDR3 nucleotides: TGTGCCAGCAGCCCCGGGGGGGCGAACACCGGGGAGCTGTTTTTT. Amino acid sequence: CASSPGGANTGELFF.

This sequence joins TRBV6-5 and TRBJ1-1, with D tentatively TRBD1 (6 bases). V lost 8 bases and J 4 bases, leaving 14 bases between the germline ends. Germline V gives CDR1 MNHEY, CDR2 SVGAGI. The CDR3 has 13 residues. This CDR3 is CASEAGETTEAFF. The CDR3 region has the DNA TGTGCCAGCGAGGCAGGGGAGACCACTGAAGCTTTCTTT.

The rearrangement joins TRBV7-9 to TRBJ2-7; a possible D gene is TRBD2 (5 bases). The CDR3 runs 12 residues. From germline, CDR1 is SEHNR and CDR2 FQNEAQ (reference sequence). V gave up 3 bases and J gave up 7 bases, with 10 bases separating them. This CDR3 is CASSLFTGEQYF. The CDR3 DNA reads TGTGCCAGCAGCTTGTTTACGGGGGAGCAGTACTTC.

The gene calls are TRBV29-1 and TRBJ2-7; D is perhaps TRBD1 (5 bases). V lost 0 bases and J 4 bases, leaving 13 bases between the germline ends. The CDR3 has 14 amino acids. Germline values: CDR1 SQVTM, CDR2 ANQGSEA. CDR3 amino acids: CSVEDTQEGYEQYF. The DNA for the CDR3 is TGCAGCGTTGAAGATACACAGGAAGGGTACGAGCAGTACTTC.